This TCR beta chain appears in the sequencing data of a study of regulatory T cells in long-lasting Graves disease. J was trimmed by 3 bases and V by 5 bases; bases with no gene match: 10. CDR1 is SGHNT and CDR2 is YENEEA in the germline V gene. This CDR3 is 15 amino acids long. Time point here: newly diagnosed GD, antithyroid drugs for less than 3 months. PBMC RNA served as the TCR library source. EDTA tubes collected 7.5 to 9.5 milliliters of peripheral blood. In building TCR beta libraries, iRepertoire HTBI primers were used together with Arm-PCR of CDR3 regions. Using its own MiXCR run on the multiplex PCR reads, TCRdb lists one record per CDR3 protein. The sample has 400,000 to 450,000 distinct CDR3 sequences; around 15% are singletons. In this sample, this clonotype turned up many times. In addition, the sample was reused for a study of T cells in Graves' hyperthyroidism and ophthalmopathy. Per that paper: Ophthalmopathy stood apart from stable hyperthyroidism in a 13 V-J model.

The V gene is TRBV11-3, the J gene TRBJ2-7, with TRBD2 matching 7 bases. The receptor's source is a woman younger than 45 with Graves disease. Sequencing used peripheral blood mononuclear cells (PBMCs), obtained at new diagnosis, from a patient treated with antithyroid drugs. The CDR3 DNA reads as TGTGCCAGCAGCCCTGGGGAGGGCGTCGGCTACGAGCAGTACTTC. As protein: CASSPGEGVGYEQYF.